The clone carrying this T cell receptor beta chain was detected a few times. Its antigen remains unknown. V lost 7 bases, J lost 9 bases, and 19 bases lay in between. The CDR3 consists of 14 residues. From germline, CDR1 is SNHLY and CDR2 FYNNEI. These data belong to a study of cytomegalovirus exposure and HLA in healthy donors. Findings of the study overall: Later analysis identified about 18,000 TCR beta sequences associated with HLA alleles, using a false discovery rate threshold of 0.05. Presence/absence analyses assumed roughly uniform sequencing depth across donors. As immune exposure information, only CMV serostatus was available.

Use of 60 Vbeta and 13 Jbeta primers characterized the PCR. Sequencing was performed with immunoSEQ multiplex PCR; in TCRdb, only in-frame clones are kept and a portion is missing. The sample yields around 120,000 clones, about 66% seen once. Sequenced material: PBMCs. The source of this sequence is a man aged 25 to 40 in good health and CMV-seropositive. The chain employs TRBV2 and TRBJ2-1; D perhaps matches TRBD1 (5 bases). The CDR3 DNA follows: TGTGCCAGCAATATGATCAGGGTGGAGAGTGAGCAGTTCTTC. This translates into CASNMIRVESEQFF.